Below, 28 T cell receptor beta chains from the same sample are listed, as sequenced in a study of blood T cell repertoires in COVID-19 (dated by TCRdb to 2018 to 2020). The receptor library was made with the immunoSEQ multiplex PCR assay. TCRdb re-hosts the immuneACCESS table, in-frame sequences only. Its copies lack some clones; in the studies checked, an unresolved V gene accounts for under half of them, and the cause for the rest is not known. The sample includes about 270,000 clones, with roughly nine tenths observed a single time. Less than 15% of the sample rests with the top ten. The sample was peripheral blood. Receptor source: a woman aged 25-40 years with COVID-19, enrolled during active disease.

The genes are TRBV3-1 (or the pseudogene TRBV3-2) and TRBJ1-2, with no clear D. This CDR3 spans 15 amino acids. Germline CDR1 and CDR2: LGHDT and YNNKEL (reference sequence). V was shortened by 0 bases and J by 4 bases, with 12 bases between the two germline ends. CDR3 sequence reads: CASSQEGTAVYGYTF. Written as DNA, the CDR3 is TGTGCCAGCAGCCAAGAGGGCACGGCCGTCTATGGCTACACCTTC.

V is TRBV7-8 and J is TRBJ2-7, with 7 bases that match TRBD1. The CDR3 is made up of 15 amino acids. Germline values: CDR1 SGHVS, CDR2 FQNEAQ. Trimming removed 4 bases from V and 3 bases from J; junction bases left unmatched: 9. The CDR3 region has the DNA TGTGCCAGCAGCTCTACACAACAGGGGAGCTACGAGCAGTACTTC. Translating gives CASSSTQQGSYEQYF.

V is TRBV6-5 and J is TRBJ2-7, with a tentative D call TRBD1 (7 bases). Germline CDR1 MNHEY, CDR2 SVGAGI. V lost 7 bases, J lost 3 bases, and 13 bases lay in between. CDR3 length: 13 residues. The CDR3 DNA reads TGTGCCAGCACCCGCAGGGGGGACTACGAGCAGTACTTC. It codes for CASTRRGDYEQYF.

V and J are TRBV9 and TRBJ2-1; D possibly corresponds to TRBD2 (6 bases). CDR1 and CDR2 (germline): SGDLS, YYNGEE. The CDR3 is made up of 14 amino acids. Trimming pared 0 bases from V and 8 bases from J, leaving 12 bases between. CDR3 region: CASSVVEGGDEQFF. The DNA for the CDR3 is TGTGCCAGCAGCGTAGTGGAGGGTGGGGATGAGCAGTTCTTC. The full variable domain, completed using reference TRBV9 and TRBJ2-1, is DSGVTQTPKHLITATGQRVTLRCSPRSGDLSVYWYQQSLDQGLQFLIQYYNGEERAKGNILERFSAQQFPDLHSELNLSSLELGDSALYFCASSVVEGGDEQFFGPGTRLTVL.

This CDR3 is CASSPRRGTRSTGELFF. CDR3 nucleotides: TGTGCCAGCAGTCCCCGGCGGGGCACTCGGAGTACCGGGGAGCTGTTTTTT. The rearrangement links TRBV28 to TRBJ2-2, with D tentatively TRBD2 (6 bases). Germline-derived CDR1 and CDR2 are MDHEN and SYDVKM. V was shortened by 5 bases and J by 5 bases, with 21 bases between the two germline ends. The CDR3 consists of 17 residues.

This clone came up a few times. The chain employs TRBV19 and TRBJ1-5, with 7 bases identical to TRBD1. Germline lookup yields CDR1 LNHDA and CDR2 SQIVND (reference sequence). V gave up 6 bases and J gave up 0 bases; unmatched junction bases: 5. This CDR3 contains 15 residues. The CDR3 DNA reads TGTGCCAGTAGGGGACAGAATCTTAGCAATCAGCCCCAGCATTTT. This codes for CASRGQNLSNQPQHF.

This clone was detected only once. This sequence joins TRBV21-1 and TRBJ1-6. TRBV21-1 is annotated as a pseudogene. The CDR3 is made up of 11 amino acids. The CDR3 loop reads CARKENSPLHF. For the CDR3, the DNA is TGTGCCAGAAAAGAGAATTCACCCCTCCACTTT.

The V and J genes are TRBV28 and TRBJ2-7; 9 bases align to TRBD1. The V segment lost 5 bases and the J segment 1 base; nucleotides outside the gene matches: 9. Germline values: CDR1 MDHEN, CDR2 SYDVKM. This CDR3 comprises 16 residues. The chain's CDR3 is CASSTYPDRGSYEQYF. CDR3 nucleotide sequence: TGTGCCAGCAGTACCTACCCGGACAGGGGATCCTACGAGCAGTACTTC. Full variable domain (missing parts from reference TRBV28 and TRBJ2-7): DVKVTQSSRYLVKRTGEKVFLECVQDMDHENMFWYRQDPGLGLRLIYFSYDVKMKEKGDIPEGYSVSREKKERFSLILESASTNQTSMYLCASSTYPDRGSYEQYFGPGTRLTVT.

The V and J genes are TRBV9 and TRBJ1-2, with D hard to call. CDR3 length equals 15 residues. V shed 7 bases and J shed 2 bases, with 18 bases lying between them. Looked up from germline, CDR1 is SGDLS and CDR2 is YYNGEE. The CDR3 nucleotides are TGTGCCAGCTCTTCGCTAGTGGCAGCGAACTATGGCTACACCTTC. This codes for CASSSLVAANYGYTF.

The table lists this clone with a few counts. For the CDR3, the DNA is TGTGCCAGCAGTTTCGGGACAGCGTACGAGCAGTACTTC. Translating it yields CASSFGTAYEQYF. The rearrangement uses TRBV27 and TRBJ2-7, with 7 bases fitting TRBD1. Trimming at V came to 3 bases and at J to 4 bases, leaving 3 bases not matched to a gene. CDR1 MNHEY and CDR2 SMNVEV come from the germline V gene (reference sequence). CDR3 length equals 13 residues.

V usage is TRBV19 and J usage is TRBJ2-1; a possible D gene is TRBD1 (5 bases). The germline V gene has CDR1 LNHDA and CDR2 SQIVND (reference sequence). The CDR3 consists of 13 residues. The ends were cut back, 3 bases at V and 6 bases at J, with 9 bases in the middle. CDR3 amino acids: CASSIGRVNEQFF. In DNA form, the CDR3 reads TGTGCCAGTAGTATCGGCAGGGTCAATGAGCAGTTCTTC.

The gene calls are TRBV10-1 and TRBJ1-4; the D gene is possibly TRBD1 (6 bases). Germline V lookup: CDR1 WNHNN, CDR2 SYGVQD (reference sequence). Trimming stripped 10 bases from V and 5 bases from J, with 20 bases between. This CDR3 region has 15 residues. The CDR3 sequence: CAILRGISKNEKLFF. The CDR3 nucleotides read TGCGCCATCCTGAGGGGGATTTCTAAAAATGAAAAACTGTTTTTT.

The gene calls are TRBV19 and TRBJ2-7; D gene unclear. The length of the CDR3 is 13 residues. Germline CDR1 is LNHDA and CDR2 is SQIVND (reference sequence). The V end was cut by 6 bases, the J end by 2 bases, with 11 bases between. Written as DNA, the CDR3 is TGTGCCAGTAGCCCGCGGATCCCCTACGAGCAGTACTTC. Translation gives CASSPRIPYEQYF.

The chain carries TRBV29-1 and TRBJ1-1; TRBD1 matches at 8 bases. Trimming at V came to 4 bases and at J to 5 bases, leaving 9 bases not matched to a gene. This CDR3 has 14 amino acids. The germline CDR1 and CDR2 sequences are SQVTM and ANQGSEA. The CDR3: CSVVVDRAYTEAFF. In DNA form, the CDR3 reads TGCAGCGTTGTTGTGGACAGGGCATATACTGAAGCTTTCTTT.

The chain uses TRBV14 and TRBJ1-2; tentative D call: TRBD1 (5 bases). The CDR3 loop spans 16 amino acids. V shed 0 bases and J shed 1 base, with 12 bases lying between them. Germline CDR1 reads SGHDN; CDR2 reads FVKESK. This chain's CDR3 is CASSQEGEQFNYGYTF. CDR3 DNA: TGTGCCAGCAGCCAAGAAGGGGAACAGTTTAACTATGGCTACACCTTC.

On this clone itself: This same CDR3 is encoded by further DNA sequences in the sample. The CDR3 protein is CASSSGTGGYEQYF. In DNA, the CDR3 is TGTGCCAGCAGTTCGGGGACAGGGGGCTACGAGCAGTACTTC. This chain connects TRBV27 to TRBJ2-7; TRBD1 agrees at 11 bases. Trimming at V came to 4 bases and at J to 3 bases, leaving 2 bases not matched to a gene. This CDR3 is built from 14 residues. The germline V gene encodes CDR1 MNHEY and CDR2 SMNVEV (reference sequence).

The rearrangement uses TRBV5-5 and TRBJ1-2; maybe TRBD1 (5 bases). The germline V gene has CDR1 SGHKS and CDR2 YYEKEE (reference sequence). The germline V and J ends were trimmed by 4 bases and 2 bases, with 12 bases remaining between them. The CDR3 sequence is 14 residues long. The CDR3 DNA reads as TGTGCCAGCAGCATGTCGGGACTCAACTATGGCTACACCTTC. It codes for CASSMSGLNYGYTF.

This clone was detected only a few times. The chain has TRBV10-1 and TRBJ1-5; TRBD1 matches at 10 bases. J was trimmed by 1 base and V by 2 bases; bases with no gene match: 2. Germline V gives CDR1 WNHNN, CDR2 SYGVQD (reference sequence). CDR3 length: 16 amino acids. The CDR3 DNA sequence: TGCGCCAGCAGTGAGCGGGGACAGGGGAGCAATCAGCCCCAGCATTTT. Residues: CASSERGQGSNQPQHF.

The V call is TRBV23-1, the J call TRBJ1-1; TRBD1 is a possible D gene (5 bases). TRBV23-1 is an open reading frame, and its role is uncertain. V was trimmed by 4 bases and J by 5 bases, leaving 17 bases between them. The CDR3 extends over 15 amino acids. The CDR3 nucleotides read TGCGCCAGCAGTCCCCGGGACCGTGGGGGGACTGAAGCTTTCTTT. Its protein is CASSPRDRGGTEAFF.

This clone came up once. The chain uses TRBV5-5 and TRBJ2-5, with TRBD1 identical over 9 bases. CDR1 SGHKS and CDR2 YYEKEE come from the germline V gene (reference sequence). J was trimmed by 6 bases and V by 4 bases; bases with no gene match: 13. The CDR3 loop spans 16 amino acids. The CDR3 spells CASSPPQGAVGKTQYF. CDR3 DNA: TGTGCCAGCAGCCCACCACAGGGGGCTGTGGGTAAGACCCAGTACTTC.

V and J are TRBV12-3 or TRBV12-4 and TRBJ1-2; the D gene is possibly TRBD1 (6 bases). V dropped 4 bases and J dropped 7 bases, with 13 bases sitting between them. The CDR3 spans 13 residues. The CDR3 region has the DNA TGTGCCAGCAGTTACAGGGTTCTCGGTGGCTACACCTTC. Amino acids: CASSYRVLGGYTF.

The J gene is TRBJ2-7, the V gene TRBV5-1; TRBD2 agrees at 8 bases. CDR1 and CDR2 (germline): SGHRS, YFSETQ. Losses at the gene ends were 4 bases for V and 6 bases for J; bases not matched to a gene: 15. The CDR3 loop spans 16 amino acids. The CDR3 loop reads CASSLMTGPAGGEQYF. CDR3 coding DNA: TGCGCCAGCAGCCTAATGACGGGCCCCGCGGGAGGCGAGCAGTACTTC.

The chain combines TRBV6-6 with TRBJ2-2, with 9 bases lining up with TRBD1. The CDR3 spans 14 residues. The germline gives CDR1 MNHNY, CDR2 SVGAGI (reference sequence). V was clipped by 8 bases and J by 7 bases; unmatched bases: 8. The CDR3 loop is CASGGQGAGGELFF. In DNA form, the CDR3 reads TGTGCCAGCGGGGGACAGGGCGCGGGCGGGGAGCTGTTTTTT.

The chain joins TRBV6-5 to TRBJ2-1; 13 nucleotides match TRBD2. Germline V gene sequence: CDR1 MNHEY, CDR2 SVGAGI. After removal of 5 bases from V and 7 bases from J, the junction contained 5 bases not matched to a gene. This CDR3 is 15 amino acids long. The CDR3 region is CASSRGTSGVNEQFF. DNA for the CDR3: TGTGCCAGCAGTCGAGGGACTAGCGGGGTGAATGAGCAGTTCTTC.

The V gene is TRBV7-9, the J gene TRBJ2-5; 7 positions match TRBD2. The CDR3 contains 13 residues. V gave up 7 bases and J gave up 3 bases; unmatched junction bases: 5. CDR1 and CDR2 from the germline V gene are SEHNR and FQNEAQ (reference sequence). CDR3 nucleotides: TGTGCCAGCACCTCTAGCGGTGAAGAGACCCAGTACTTC. Translating gives CASTSSGEETQYF.

The gene calls are TRBV6-5 and TRBJ1-4; no reliable D call. Germline V lookup: CDR1 MNHEY, CDR2 SVGAGI. V was clipped by 8 bases and J by 7 bases, with 20 bases between them. The length of the CDR3 is 15 residues. For the CDR3, the DNA is TGTGCCAGCCTGGTGCCCCGGGGTGGGAGTGAAAAACTGTTTTTT. Protein product: CASLVPRGGSEKLFF.

The CDR3 nucleotides are TGTGCTAGTGGTTTGGTACGAGGAGGGAATGGGGCCAACGTCCTGACTTTC. Translating gives CASGLVRGGNGANVLTF. The rearrangement uses TRBV12-5 and TRBJ2-6, with D maybe TRBD2 (6 bases). The CDR3 consists of 17 residues. The V gene lost 0 bases and the J gene lost 3 bases, with 12 bases spanning the gap. CDR1 is LGHNT and CDR2 is FRNRAP in the germline V gene.

The chain combines TRBV29-1 with TRBJ2-5, with a tentative D call TRBD1 (6 bases). CDR3 size: 14 residues. CDR1 and CDR2 from the germline V gene are SQVTM and ANQGSEA. V lost 5 bases, J lost 5 bases, and 18 bases lay in between. CDR3 sequence reads: CSVRQVLNSETQYF. CDR3 nucleotides: TGCAGCGTTCGACAGGTCCTAAATTCGGAGACCCAGTACTTC.